This note documents a single T cell receptor (beta chain) sequence. Its antigen is as yet unknown. Germline V gene sequence: CDR1 MNHEY, CDR2 SVGAGI. The CDR3 consists of 15 residues. Unmatched junction bases numbered 6, after V lost 5 bases and J lost 2 bases. This sample is drawn from a study of cytomegalovirus exposure and HLA in healthy donors. General observations from the study: Reportedly, diagnosis of cytomegalovirus status by the classifier showed high specificity and sensitivity. The authors later linked a missense DCLRE1C variant to TCR beta V- and J-gene trimming.

13 Jbeta primers and 60 Vbeta primers were used for the PCR. The protocol was immunoSEQ multiplex PCR, while the TCRdb copy is restricted to in-frame clones and leaves out a portion. The sample has 170,000 or so clones, 77% seen once. The chain links TRBV6-5 to TRBJ1-3; 7 positions match TRBD1. This TCR was recovered from a woman in her twenties or thirties in good health and CMV-seropositive. Sample: PBMCs. The chain's CDR3 is CASSTGEVAGNTIYF. The CDR3 region has the DNA TGTGCCAGCAGTACAGGGGAGGTAGCTGGAAACACCATATATTTT.